These 6 T cell receptor beta chains share one sample of origin, sequenced in a study of cytomegalovirus exposure and HLA in healthy donors. Repertoires were generated with immunoSEQ multiplex PCR, while TCRdb's copy carries only in-frame clones and drops some. The sample lists a few hundred thousand clones, 80% to 90% occurring once. The sequenced sample was PBMCs. The origin of the receptors is a woman aged 18-35 years in good health and CMV-seronegative.

Details on this clone: At one end, the junction sequence differs from germline, possibly due to a read error. This sequence joins TRBV28 and TRBJ2-7, with TRBD2 identical over 10 bases. CDR1 and CDR2 (germline): MDHEN, SYDVKM. There are 13 residues in the CDR3. The CDR3 loop reads CASRGAGPGTSAF. CDR3 DNA sequence: TGTGCCAGCAGGGGGGCGGGGCCCGGGACTAGCGCATTC.

Only one count was recorded for this clone. J is TRBJ2-3 and V is TRBV5-1, with TRBD1 identical over 9 bases. V shed 5 bases, J shed 4 bases, and the junction held 8 bases outside the gene matches. Germline CDR1 reads SGHRS; CDR2 reads YFSETQ. The CDR3 consists of 15 residues. Here the CDR3 reads CASRPTGGWADTQYF. The CDR3 DNA reads TGCGCCAGCAGGCCTACAGGGGGCTGGGCAGATACGCAGTATTTT.

This chain links TRBV18 with TRBJ1-2; TRBD1 aligns across 9 bases. The V gene's germline CDR1 is KGHSH and CDR2 LQKENI. The CDR3 sequence is 16 residues long. J gave up 6 bases and V 0 bases, and 8 bases lay outside the gene matches. The CDR3 reads CASSPPSGQGPDGYTF. The CDR3 coding sequence is TGTGCCAGCTCACCACCGTCGGGACAGGGACCCGATGGCTACACCTTC.

This chain links TRBV2 with TRBJ2-1; perhaps TRBD2 as D (7 bases). V was cut by 3 bases and J by 3 bases, with 12 bases left in between. Looked up from germline, CDR1 is SNHLY and CDR2 is FYNNEI. CDR3 length: 15 residues. CDR3 nucleotides: TGTGCCAGCAGTGAGGAGGGAGGGGGCTACAATGAGCAGTTCTTC. Protein sequence: CASSEEGGGYNEQFF. Combining the CDR3 with reference TRBV2 and TRBJ2-1 gives the whole variable domain EPEVTQTPSHQVTQMGQEVILRCVPISNHLYFYWYRQILGQKVEFLVSFYNNEISEKSEIFDDQFSVERPDGSNFTLKIRSTKLEDSAMYFCASSEEGGGYNEQFFGPGTRLTVL.

This chain connects TRBV29-1 to TRBJ2-1, with 9 nucleotides matching TRBD1. CDR1 is SQVTM, CDR2 ANQGSEA, per germline. This CDR3 has 14 residues. J was trimmed by 8 bases and V by 3 bases; bases with no gene match: 8. CDR3 sequence reads: CSVERDRVGHEQFF. The CDR3 bases are TGCAGCGTTGAGCGGGACAGGGTGGGACATGAGCAGTTCTTC.

This chain joins TRBV28 and TRBJ1-2; 7 positions match TRBD1. Germline lookup yields CDR1 MDHEN and CDR2 SYDVKM. The CDR3 is 17 amino acids. Trimming removed 4 bases from V and 3 bases from J; junction bases left unmatched: 14. The CDR3, as DNA: TGTGCCAGCAGTTCAGCCGGGACAGACGTCTTGTACTATGGCTACACCTTC. Its protein is CASSSAGTDVLYYGYTF.